This T cell receptor beta chain was identified in a study of blood T cells in healthy people across ages. Sample-barcoded 5' priming and a J-beta primer mix drove a second PCR of roughly 7 to 11 cycles. TCRdb fed the 5' RACE reads into MiXCR, producing one record per CDR3 protein. The table records about 1 million distinct CDR3 sequences, 45% of them present only once. The receptor comes from a woman aged 55-69 years in good health. Sequenced: blood.

Here the CDR3 reads CASSLPRAGGRQETQYF. In nucleotides, the CDR3 is TGCGCCAGCAGCTTGCCTCGTGCGGGGGGAAGGCAAGAGACCCAGTACTTC. This chain joins TRBV5-1 and TRBJ2-5, with TRBD2 identical over 8 bases. Trimming removed 1 base from V and 2 bases from J; junction bases left unmatched: 10. CDR1 and CDR2 (germline): SGHRS, YFSETQ. The CDR3 extends over 17 amino acids.